The 4 T cell receptor beta chains below come from one sample, sequenced in a study of shared clonotypes between healthy human individuals. In the naive CD8 group, cells lacked CD45RO and were positively selected for CCR7, so terminally differentiated effector memory CD45RA+ cells were left out. The protocol was immunoSEQ multiplex PCR, while the TCRdb copy is restricted to in-frame clones and leaves out a portion. The table has 2 million to 2.5 million clones, around 93% seen once. Sequencing was carried out using naive CD8+ T cells from PBMCs. The receptors come from a young man in good health. Some clones in this sample may be carry-over from other donors' samples.

With regard to this clone: This CDR3 is also generated by other DNA sequences in the sample. This chain links TRBV2 with TRBJ1-1; D perhaps matches TRBD1 (5 bases). This CDR3 contains 10 residues. From germline, CDR1 is SNHLY and CDR2 FYNNEI. Trimming took off 7 bases at V and 8 bases at J, with 8 bases between the two ends. The CDR3 is CASTGTEAFF. In nucleotides, the CDR3 is TGTGCCAGCACCGGGACCGAAGCTTTCTTT.

The chain combines TRBV7-8 with TRBJ2-7; no firm D call. This CDR3 has 14 residues. Germline CDR1 SGHVS, CDR2 FQNEAQ. Trimming stripped 1 base from V and 5 bases from J, with 12 bases between. The CDR3 here is CASSLVEVKNEQYF. For the CDR3, the DNA is TGTGCCAGCAGCTTAGTCGAGGTTAAGAACGAGCAGTACTTC.

The chain has TRBV6-5 and TRBJ2-7, with D possibly being TRBD2 (5 bases). V was clipped by 2 bases and J by 2 bases, with 10 bases between them. CDR1 and CDR2 (germline): MNHEY, SVGAGI. CDR3 length: 14 amino acids. The CDR3 DNA follows: TGTGCCAGCAGTTACAATGGACTCCCCTACGAGCAGTACTTC. The encoded protein is CASSYNGLPYEQYF.

The chain links TRBV23-1 to TRBJ1-5, with D possibly being TRBD1 (6 bases). TRBV23-1 is an open reading frame whose function is uncertain. This CDR3 spans 18 amino acids. Trimming cost V 0 bases and J 7 bases, with 22 bases left between them. The CDR3 sequence: CASSQSRGEAKSRQPQHF. The CDR3 coding sequence is TGCGCCAGCAGTCAATCGAGGGGGGAGGCAAAGTCACGGCAGCCCCAGCATTTT.